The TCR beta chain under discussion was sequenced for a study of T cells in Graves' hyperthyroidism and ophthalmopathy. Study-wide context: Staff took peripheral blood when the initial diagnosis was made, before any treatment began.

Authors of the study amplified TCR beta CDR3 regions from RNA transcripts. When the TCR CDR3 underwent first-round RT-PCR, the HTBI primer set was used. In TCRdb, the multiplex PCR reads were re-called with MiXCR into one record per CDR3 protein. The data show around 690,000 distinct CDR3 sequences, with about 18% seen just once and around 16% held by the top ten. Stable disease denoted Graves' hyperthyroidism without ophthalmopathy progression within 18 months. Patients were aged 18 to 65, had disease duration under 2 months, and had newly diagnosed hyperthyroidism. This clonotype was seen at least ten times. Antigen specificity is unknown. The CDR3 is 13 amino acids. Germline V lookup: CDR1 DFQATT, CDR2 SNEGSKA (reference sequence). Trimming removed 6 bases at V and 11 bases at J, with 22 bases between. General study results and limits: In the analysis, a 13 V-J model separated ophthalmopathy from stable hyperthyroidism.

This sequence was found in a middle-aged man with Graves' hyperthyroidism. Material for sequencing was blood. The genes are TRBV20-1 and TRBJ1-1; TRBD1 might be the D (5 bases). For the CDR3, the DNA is TGCAGTGCCTCCCCGGGACCCCCCTGGGCGGCTTTCTTT. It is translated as CSASPGPPWAAFF.